This T cell receptor (beta chain) comes out of a study of PD-L1 blockade in urothelial cancer. For the study at large: Around 2014 therapy began: atezolizumab 1,200 mg intravenously every 3 weeks. Study-wide points: At the 3-week point, tumor-associated blood clones expanded more in durable-benefit patients.

Specified time point: peripheral blood 6 weeks after treatment start. Each individual provided 1 to 8 samples (taken pretreatment and on-treatment). CDR1 and CDR2 (germline): LNHDA, SQIVND (reference sequence). With V trimmed by 0 bases and J by 6 bases, 2 bases remained unmatched. CDR3 length: 13 residues. Method: immunoSEQ multiplex PCR; TCRdb's copy keeps in-frame clones and lacks some. Found here are tens of thousands of clones, 65% to 90% of them singletons; the top ten hold roughly a quarter. Concerning this clone: As yet, its antigen is unknown.

The rearrangement joins TRBV19 to TRBJ2-7, with 7 positions matching TRBD1. The sequenced sample was PBMCs, obtained around atezolizumab (anti-PD-L1) treatment. This receptor was obtained from a man in his 60s with urothelial cancer. CDR3 protein: CASSIDQGVEQYF. Here the CDR3 DNA reads TGTGCCAGTAGTATAGATCAGGGGGTCGAGCAGTACTTC.